The 21 T cell receptor beta chains in this list originate from one sample, sequenced in a study of blood T cell repertoires in COVID-19 (TCRdb year 2020). The library was made by the immunoSEQ multiplex PCR assay. The immuneACCESS repertoire file appears here via TCRdb, limited to in-frame rearrangements. These files lack a portion of the clones; in checked studies, under half of the deficit traces to unresolved V genes, and the cause of the others is not known. The sample table lists about 150,000 clones, approximately 86% of them with a count of one. Around 4% of the sample belongs to the ten largest clones. Sequencing was carried out using peripheral blood. Receptor source: a woman aged 55-70 years with active or convalescent COVID-19.

The V and J genes are TRBV18 and TRBJ2-5, with 8 bases aligning to TRBD2. In germline, CDR1 is KGHSH, CDR2 LQKENI. The CDR3 totals 18 residues. The J segment lost 0 bases and the V segment lost 3 bases, leaving 12 bases of the junction unmatched. The CDR3 bases are TGTGCCAGCTCACCGGGGGAGGGCGAGCGGGGGTACCAAGAGACCCAGTACTTC. It specifies CASSPGEGERGYQETQYF. The full variable domain, with the rest looked up from reference TRBV18 and TRBJ2-5, is NAGVMQNPRHLVRRRGQEARLRCSPMKGHSHVYWYRQLPEEGLKFMVYLQKENIIDESGMPKERFSAEFPKEGPSILRIQQVVRGDSAAYFCASSPGEGERGYQETQYFGPGTRLLVL.

This sequence joins TRBV18 and TRBJ1-3, with 7 bases fitting TRBD1. The germline V gene encodes CDR1 KGHSH and CDR2 LQKENI. This CDR3 is 14 amino acids long. Trimming took 3 bases from V and 2 from J; bases not matched to a gene: 1. The CDR3 region is CASSPGTAGNTIYF. In DNA, the CDR3 is TGTGCCAGCTCACCGGGGACAGCTGGAAACACCATATATTTT. Complete variable domain (other parts from reference TRBV18 and TRBJ1-3): NAGVMQNPRHLVRRRGQEARLRCSPMKGHSHVYWYRQLPEEGLKFMVYLQKENIIDESGMPKERFSAEFPKEGPSILRIQQVVRGDSAAYFCASSPGTAGNTIYFGEGSWLTVV.

CDR3 nucleotide sequence: TGTGCCAGCTCACCACACCCTAGCTCCTACGAGCAGTACTTC. As protein: CASSPHPSSYEQYF. This chain joins TRBV18 and TRBJ2-7; D gene uncertain. Trimming shortened V by 1 base and J by 0 bases, and 7 bases separated the two germline ends. This CDR3 region has 14 residues. The germline CDR1 and CDR2 sequences are KGHSH and LQKENI.

This rearrangement joins TRBV11-2 to TRBJ2-1, with TRBD2 identical over 9 bases. J lost 4 bases, V lost 0 bases, and 4 bases had no gene match. Germline V CDR1 and CDR2: SGHAT, FQNNGV. This CDR3 comprises 16 residues. CDR3 nucleotide sequence: TGTGCCAGCAGCTTAGAAAGACTAGCGGTATACAATGAGCAGTTCTTC. Amino acids: CASSLERLAVYNEQFF.

V is TRBV19 and J is TRBJ1-5, with 10 positions matching TRBD1. From germline, CDR1 is LNHDA and CDR2 SQIVND (reference sequence). The CDR3 runs 14 residues. The J segment lost 7 bases and the V segment lost 3 bases, leaving 3 bases of the junction unmatched. The CDR3 DNA is TGTGCCAGTAGTATCCCGACAGGGGGCCAGCCCCAGCATTTT. This translates into CASSIPTGGQPQHF. Looking up the rest from reference TRBV19 and TRBJ1-5 gives the full variable domain: DGGITQSPKYLFRKEGQNVTLSCEQNLNHDAMYWYRQDPGQGLRLIYYSQIVNDFQKGDIAEGYSVSREKKESFPLTVTSAQKNPTAFYLCASSIPTGGQPQHFGDGTRLSIL.

V and J are TRBV12-3 or TRBV12-4 and TRBJ2-3; a possible D gene is TRBD1 (6 bases). The CDR3 covers 13 residues. The V and J ends lost 2 bases and 6 bases respectively, with 9 bases between them. CDR3 bases: TGTGCCAGCAGTTTACGAAGGGGGGATACGCAGTATTTT. Translated: CASSLRRGDTQYF.

The chain is built from TRBV27 and TRBJ2-7; D is perhaps TRBD1 (5 bases). The germline gives CDR1 MNHEY, CDR2 SMNVEV (reference sequence). V lost 9 bases to trimming and J lost 0 bases, with 12 bases between them. The CDR3 has 13 residues. The CDR3: CASIDSSSYEQYF. The CDR3 nucleotides read TGTGCCAGTATTGACAGTTCCTCCTACGAGCAGTACTTC.

This rearrangement joins TRBV7-9 to TRBJ2-3, with 7 positions matching TRBD2. Germline values: CDR1 SEHNR, CDR2 FQNEAQ (reference sequence). This CDR3 has 14 residues. Trimming took 5 bases from V and 6 from J; bases not matched to a gene: 8. CDR3 residues: CASSSSGPGDTQYF. The CDR3 bases are TGTGCCAGCAGCAGTAGCGGGCCAGGTGATACGCAGTATTTT.

The V call is TRBV25-1, the J call TRBJ2-4; D gene uncertain. Per germline, CDR1 MGHDK and CDR2 SYGVNS. V shed 8 bases and J shed 7 bases, with 12 bases lying between them. The CDR3 is 12 residues long. CDR3 protein: CASSPTGNIQYF. The CDR3 DNA sequence: TGTGCCAGCTCTCCGACCGGGAACATTCAGTACTTC.

The gene calls are TRBV12-5 and TRBJ2-3; 9 positions agree with TRBD1. In germline, CDR1 is LGHNT, CDR2 FRNRAP. The CDR3 length is 15 residues. The trim removed 2 bases at V and 7 bases at J, leaving 7 bases unmatched. Written as DNA, the CDR3 is TGTGCTAGTGGTTTGATGACAGGGGGACCTTATACGCAGTATTTT. Translating gives CASGLMTGGPYTQYF.

The chain combines TRBV10-3 with TRBJ2-5; no definite D call. The CDR3 extends over 13 amino acids. CDR1 is ENHRY and CDR2 is SYGVKD in the germline V gene. V lost 2 bases to trimming and J lost 1 base, with 5 bases between them. The CDR3 nucleotides read TGTGCCATCAGTGAGCCGGGCCAAGAGACCCAGTACTTC. Translated, it gives CAISEPGQETQYF.

The chain employs TRBV19 and TRBJ2-5; D might be TRBD1 (5 bases). This CDR3 spans 12 amino acids. V lost 9 bases and J lost 4, with 12 bases in between. Germline lookup yields CDR1 LNHDA and CDR2 SQIVND (reference sequence). In nucleotides, the CDR3 is TGTGCCAGCGGAGTAAGGGGAGAGACCCAGTACTTC. This encodes CASGVRGETQYF. Supplemented by reference TRBV19 and TRBJ2-5, the full variable domain reads DGGITQSPKYLFRKEGQNVTLSCEQNLNHDAMYWYRQDPGQGLRLIYYSQIVNDFQKGDIAEGYSVSREKKESFPLTVTSAQKNPTAFYLCASGVRGETQYFGPGTRLLVL.

V is TRBV6-6 and J is TRBJ2-2, with a possible D match to TRBD2 (6 bases). V dropped 0 bases and J dropped 2 bases, with 10 bases sitting between them. The CDR3 totals 16 residues. The germline CDR1 and CDR2 sequences are MNHNY and SVGAGI (reference sequence). The CDR3 DNA reads TGTGCCAGCAGTTACTCCGGGACTCATAACACCGGGGAGCTGTTTTTT. This translates into CASSYSGTHNTGELFF.

The CDR3 sequence is CASSLAGNEQFF. The CDR3 region has the DNA TGTGCCAGCAGCTTAGCGGGGAATGAGCAGTTCTTC. The chain recombines TRBV5-6 with TRBJ2-1; TRBD2 aligns across 7 bases. This CDR3 spans 12 amino acids. Germline-derived CDR1 and CDR2 are SGHDT and YYEEEE. The V segment lost 2 bases and the J segment 7 bases; nucleotides outside the gene matches: 0. Full variable domain (remainder filled in from reference TRBV5-6 and TRBJ2-1): DAGVTQSPTHLIKTRGQQVTLRCSPKSGHDTVSWYQQALGQGPQFIFQYYEEEERQRGNFPDRFSGHQFPNYSSELNVNALLLGDSALYLCASSLAGNEQFFGPGTRLTVL.

This clone came up once. This chain uses TRBV18 with TRBJ1-3, with D unresolved. Trimming removed 2 bases from V and 0 bases from J, with 17 bases in between. Germline assignment: CDR1 KGHSH and CDR2 LQKENI. This CDR3 contains 18 residues. The CDR3 protein is CASSPSRHKRLSGNTIYF. DNA for the CDR3: TGTGCCAGCTCACCATCCCGGCATAAGCGGCTCTCTGGAAACACCATATATTTT.

This chain joins TRBV19 and TRBJ2-7, with 7 nucleotides matching TRBD1. Germline lookup yields CDR1 LNHDA and CDR2 SQIVND (reference sequence). The ends lost 4 bases at V and 1 base at J; junction bases unmatched: 7. This CDR3 comprises 15 residues. CDR3: CASSTGNRGSYEQYF. Written as DNA, the CDR3 is TGTGCCAGTAGTACGGGCAACAGGGGTTCCTACGAGCAGTACTTC.

V usage is TRBV6-5 and J usage is TRBJ2-1; TRBD2 agrees at 16 bases. The V segment lost 4 bases and the J segment 9 bases; nucleotides outside the gene matches: 3. This CDR3 has 15 residues. Per the germline V gene, CDR1 is MNHEY and CDR2 is SVGAGI. CDR3 region: CASSSGTSGGGEQFF. CDR3 nucleotides: TGTGCCAGCAGTTCCGGGACTAGCGGGGGGGGTGAGCAGTTCTTC.

The V call is TRBV19, the J call TRBJ1-1, with 7 bases aligning to TRBD1. The germline gives CDR1 LNHDA, CDR2 SQIVND (reference sequence). J lost 2 bases, V lost 0 bases, and 3 bases had no gene match. This CDR3 has 15 amino acids. In nucleotides, the CDR3 is TGTGCCAGTAGTATAGAGGGGACAGCTAACACTGAAGCTTTCTTT. Translating gives CASSIEGTANTEAFF. Combining the CDR3 with reference TRBV19 and TRBJ1-1 gives the whole variable domain DGGITQSPKYLFRKEGQNVTLSCEQNLNHDAMYWYRQDPGQGLRLIYYSQIVNDFQKGDIAEGYSVSREKKESFPLTVTSAQKNPTAFYLCASSIEGTANTEAFFGQGTRLTVV.

The sample holds a few counts of this clone. The chain links TRBV19 to TRBJ1-1; D gene uncertain. The germline CDR1 and CDR2 sequences are LNHDA and SQIVND (reference sequence). The CDR3 length is 13 residues. Trimming left V 6 bases short and J 0 bases short, with 8 bases between. CDR3 sequence: CASRLTVNTEAFF. The CDR3 region has the DNA TGTGCCAGTAGGCTTACAGTGAACACTGAAGCTTTCTTT.

The chain is built from TRBV4-1 and TRBJ1-1; no reliable D call. The germline V and J ends were trimmed by 0 bases and 4 bases, with 18 bases remaining between them. This CDR3 has 17 amino acids. Per the germline V gene, CDR1 is MGHRA and CDR2 is YSYEKL. The CDR3, as DNA: TGCGCCAGCAGCCAAGAATCCGGGCGGGGAACCCCCACTGAAGCTTTCTTT. This translates into CASSQESGRGTPTEAFF.

The chain employs TRBV7-9 and TRBJ2-5; 9 bases agree with TRBD2. CDR3 length: 18 residues. V lost 5 bases to trimming and J lost 4 bases; unmatched junction nucleotides: 17. Germline assignment: CDR1 SEHNR and CDR2 FQNEAQ (reference sequence). CDR3 region: CASSAGGWRGGQGETQYF. The DNA for the CDR3 is TGTGCCAGCAGCGCCGGAGGATGGCGGGGGGGCCAGGGAGAGACCCAGTACTTC.